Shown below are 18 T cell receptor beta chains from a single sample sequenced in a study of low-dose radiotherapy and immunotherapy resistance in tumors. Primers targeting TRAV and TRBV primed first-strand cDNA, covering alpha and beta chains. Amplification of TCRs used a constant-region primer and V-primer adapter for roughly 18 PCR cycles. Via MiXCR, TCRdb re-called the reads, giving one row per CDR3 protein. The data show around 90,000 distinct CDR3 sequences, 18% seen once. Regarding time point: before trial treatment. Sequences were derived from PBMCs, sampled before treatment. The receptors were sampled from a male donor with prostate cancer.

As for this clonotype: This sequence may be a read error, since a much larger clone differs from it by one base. CDR3 amino acids: CDSSLLDTYGYTF. Here the CDR3 DNA reads TGTGACAGCAGCTTACTTGACACGTATGGCTACACCTTC. The chain is built from TRBV7-9 and TRBJ1-2; D unresolved. Germline loops: CDR1 SEHNR, CDR2 FQNEAQ (reference sequence). CDR3 length: 13 residues. Variable domain in full (rest from reference TRBV7-9 and TRBJ1-2): DTGVSQNPRHKITKRGQNVTFRCDPISEHNRLYWYRQTLGQGPEFLTYFQNEAQLEKSRLLSDRFSAERPKGSFSTLEIQRTEQGDSAMYLCDSSLLDTYGYTFGSGTRLTVV.

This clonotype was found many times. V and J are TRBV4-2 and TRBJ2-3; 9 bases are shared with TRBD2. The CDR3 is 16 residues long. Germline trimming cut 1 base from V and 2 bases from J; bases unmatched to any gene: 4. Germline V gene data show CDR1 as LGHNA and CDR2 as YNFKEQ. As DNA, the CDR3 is TGTGCCAGCAGCCAAGTCGCGGGGGGGGTCACAGATACGCAGTATTTT. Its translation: CASSQVAGGVTDTQYF.

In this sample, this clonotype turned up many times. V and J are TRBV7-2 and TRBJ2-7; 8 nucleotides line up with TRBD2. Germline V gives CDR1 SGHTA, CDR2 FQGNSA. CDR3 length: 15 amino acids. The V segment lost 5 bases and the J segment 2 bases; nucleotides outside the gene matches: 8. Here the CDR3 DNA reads TGTGCCAGCAGCGGGGAGCGGGGGAGCACCTACGAGCAGTACTTC. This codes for CASSGERGSTYEQYF.

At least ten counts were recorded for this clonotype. The CDR3 bases are TGTGCCAGTAGTATTGGAGGGCCTTCTGCCGAGCAGTACTTC. Amino acids: CASSIGGPSAEQYF. This chain connects TRBV19 to TRBJ2-7, with D perhaps TRBD2 (6 bases). This CDR3 has 14 residues. CDR1 LNHDA and CDR2 SQIVND come from the germline V gene (reference sequence). V was trimmed by 3 bases and J by 6 bases, leaving 15 bases between them.

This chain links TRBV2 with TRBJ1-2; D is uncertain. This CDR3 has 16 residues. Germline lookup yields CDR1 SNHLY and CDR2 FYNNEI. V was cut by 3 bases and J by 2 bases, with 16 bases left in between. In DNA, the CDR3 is TGTGCCAGCAGTGACACGCGGCCTCATCAGAACTATGGCTACACCTTC. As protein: CASSDTRPHQNYGYTF.

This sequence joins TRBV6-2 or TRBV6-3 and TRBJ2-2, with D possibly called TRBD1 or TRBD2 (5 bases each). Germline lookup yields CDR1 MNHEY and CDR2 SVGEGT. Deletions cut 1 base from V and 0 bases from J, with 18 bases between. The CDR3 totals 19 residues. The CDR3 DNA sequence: TGTGCCAGCAGTTACTGGGTCGGGGCCTCCTCCGCGAACACCGGGGAGCTGTTTTTT. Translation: CASSYWVGASSANTGELFF.

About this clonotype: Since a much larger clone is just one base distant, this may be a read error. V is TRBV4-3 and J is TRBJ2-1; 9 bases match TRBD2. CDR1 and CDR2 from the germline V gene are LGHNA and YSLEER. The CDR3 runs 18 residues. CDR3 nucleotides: TGCGCCAGCAGCACTCGACCCTCAGCGGGGGGCTCCCACAATGAGCAGTTCTTC. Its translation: CASSTRPSAGGSHNEQFF.

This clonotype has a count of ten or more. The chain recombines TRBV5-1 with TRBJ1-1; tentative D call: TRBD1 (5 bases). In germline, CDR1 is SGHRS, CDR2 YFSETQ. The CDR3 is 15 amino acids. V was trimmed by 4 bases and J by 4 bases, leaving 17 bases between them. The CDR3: CASSRDLGRATEAFF. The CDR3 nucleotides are TGCGCCAGCAGCCGGGACTTGGGGCGGGCCACTGAAGCTTTCTTT.

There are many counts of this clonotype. CDR3 bases: TGTGCCAGCAGCCACGAGCTGTTTTTT. It yields the protein CASSHELFF. This chain links TRBV6-8 with TRBJ2-2; D not certain. V was clipped by 6 bases and J by 11 bases, with 4 bases between them. Germline V gene sequence: CDR1 MNHGY, CDR2 SAAAGT. The CDR3 totals 9 residues.

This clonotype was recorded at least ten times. CDR3 region: CASSSNPTAARAEQFF. CDR3 sequence (DNA): TGCGCCAGCAGCTCGAATCCGACAGCTGCCCGGGCTGAGCAGTTCTTC. The chain carries TRBV5-1 and TRBJ2-1, with a possible D match to TRBD1 (5 bases). Germline CDR1 is SGHRS and CDR2 is YFSETQ. V lost 3 bases and J lost 9, with 22 bases in between. The CDR3 has 16 residues.

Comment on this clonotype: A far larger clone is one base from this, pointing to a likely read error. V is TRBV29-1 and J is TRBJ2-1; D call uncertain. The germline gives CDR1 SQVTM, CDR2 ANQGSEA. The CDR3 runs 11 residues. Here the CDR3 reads CSVEDRYEQFF. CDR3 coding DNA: TGCAGCGTCGAAGACCGATACGAGCAGTTCTTC.

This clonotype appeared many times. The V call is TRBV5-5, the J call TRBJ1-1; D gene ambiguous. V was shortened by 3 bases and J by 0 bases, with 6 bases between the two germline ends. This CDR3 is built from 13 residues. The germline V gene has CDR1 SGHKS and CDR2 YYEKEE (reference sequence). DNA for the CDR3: TGTGCCAGCAGCTCACGGCTGAACACTGAAGCTTTCTTT. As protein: CASSSRLNTEAFF.

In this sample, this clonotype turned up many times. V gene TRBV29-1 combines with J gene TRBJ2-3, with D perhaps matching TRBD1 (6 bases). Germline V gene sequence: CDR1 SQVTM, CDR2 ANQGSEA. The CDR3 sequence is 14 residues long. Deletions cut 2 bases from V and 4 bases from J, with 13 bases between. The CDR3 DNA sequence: TGCAGCGTTGAAAACAGGGCGGAATCAGATACGCAGTATTTT. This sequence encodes CSVENRAESDTQYF.

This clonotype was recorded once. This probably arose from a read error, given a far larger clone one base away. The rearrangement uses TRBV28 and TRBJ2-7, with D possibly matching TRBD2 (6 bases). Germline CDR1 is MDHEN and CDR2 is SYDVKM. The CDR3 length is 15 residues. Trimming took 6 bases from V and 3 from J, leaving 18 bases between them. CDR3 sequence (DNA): TGTGCCAGCAGCTTAAAGAGGACTACCAGCTACGAGCAGTACTTC. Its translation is CASSLKRTTSYEQYF.

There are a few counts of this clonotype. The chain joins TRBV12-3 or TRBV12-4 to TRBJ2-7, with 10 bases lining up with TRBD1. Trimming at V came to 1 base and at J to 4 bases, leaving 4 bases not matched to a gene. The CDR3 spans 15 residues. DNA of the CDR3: TGTGCCAGCAGTTTAGGACAGGGGGCGTCGTACGAGCAGTACTTC. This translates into CASSLGQGASYEQYF.

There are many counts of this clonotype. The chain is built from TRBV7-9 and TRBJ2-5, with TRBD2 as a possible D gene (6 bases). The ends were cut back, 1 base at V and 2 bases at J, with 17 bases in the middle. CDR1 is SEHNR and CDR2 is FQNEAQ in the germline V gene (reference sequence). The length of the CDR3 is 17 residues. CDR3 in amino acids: CASSLGRRLGSQETQYF. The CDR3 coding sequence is TGTGCCAGCAGCTTAGGCCGGAGACTAGGATCGCAAGAGACCCAGTACTTC.

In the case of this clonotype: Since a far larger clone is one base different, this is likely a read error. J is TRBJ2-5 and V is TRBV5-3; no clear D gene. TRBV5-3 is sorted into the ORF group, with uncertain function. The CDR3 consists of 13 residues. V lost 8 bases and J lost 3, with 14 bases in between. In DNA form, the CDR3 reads TGTGCCAGCAGTGCTCAGGCTGAAGAGACCCAGTACTTC. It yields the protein CASSAQAEETQYF.

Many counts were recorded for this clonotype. In DNA, the CDR3 is TGCAGCGGTCTAGCGGGGGGGCCTGTGGAGACCCAGTACTTC. Protein product: CSGLAGGPVETQYF. The V call is TRBV20-1, the J call TRBJ2-5, with 12 bases aligning to TRBD2. CDR1 is DFQATT, CDR2 SNEGSKA, per germline (reference sequence). This CDR3 spans 14 amino acids.